The sequence of this T cell receptor beta chain was determined in a study of blood T cells in healthy people across ages. Findings of the study overall: The unsorted PBMCs prevented any conclusive comparison of naive versus antigen-experienced cells.

Concerning this clonotype itself: The antigen is undetermined. The germline gene is not matched at one end of the junction; a read error may be the cause.

The CDR3 sequence is 15 residues long. Germline CDR1 SGHAT, CDR2 FQNNGV. A sample-barcoded 5' primer and a J-beta primer mix were used in a second PCR of about 7 to 11 cycles. TCRdb passed the 5' RACE reads through MiXCR, listing each CDR3 protein once. The profile covers over a million distinct CDR3 sequences, with roughly 40% appearing a single time and 7% to 9% taken by the ten largest. The sequencing sample was made of blood. The TCR was taken from a young woman in good health. This rearrangement joins TRBV11-2 to TRBJ2-1, with D tentatively TRBD2 (5 bases). In DNA form, the CDR3 reads TGTGCCGGCAGCTCCCAAACTAGTTACCAAGAGACCCAGTTCTTC. It codes for CAGSSQTSYQETQFF.